The 14 T cell receptor beta chains listed next were all sequenced from one sample in a study of control samples from healthy donors and cancer patients. This table comes from immunoSEQ multiplex PCR, and its TCRdb copy is limited to in-frame clones, with some not included. The data contain roughly 130,000 clones, approximately 94% of them singletons. The sequencing input was blood. The origin of the receptors is a man aged 25-45 years in good health.

The genes are TRBV10-3 and TRBJ1-5; a possible D gene is TRBD1 (5 bases). Per the germline V gene, CDR1 is ENHRY and CDR2 is SYGVKD. The V gene lost 0 bases and the J gene lost 0 bases, with 15 bases spanning the gap. The CDR3 length is 18 residues. The chain's CDR3 is CAISESGEGIYSNQPQHF. In nucleotides, the CDR3 is TGTGCCATCAGTGAGTCGGGGGAAGGGATTTATAGCAATCAGCCCCAGCATTTT.

A single count supports this clone. The chain is built from TRBV11-2 and TRBJ2-1; D gene unclear. Deletions cut 0 bases from V and 9 bases from J, with 9 bases between. This CDR3 contains 13 residues. The germline CDR1 and CDR2 sequences are SGHAT and FQNNGV. This CDR3 is CASSLEGLGEQFF. The CDR3 bases are TGTGCCAGCAGCTTAGAGGGTCTCGGTGAGCAGTTCTTC.

The chain couples TRBV7-9 to TRBJ1-1; the D is unclear. This CDR3 comprises 14 residues. Germline loops: CDR1 SEHNR, CDR2 FQNEAQ (reference sequence). Between the trimmed V and J ends, which lost 4 bases and 1 base, there was a span of 10 bases. CDR3 protein: CASSSGRPNTEAFF. The CDR3 DNA reads TGTGCCAGCAGCTCCGGCAGACCGAACACTGAAGCTTTCTTT. Drawing the rest from reference TRBV7-9 and TRBJ1-1, the complete variable domain is DTGVSQNPRHKITKRGQNVTFRCDPISEHNRLYWYRQTLGQGPEFLTYFQNEAQLEKSRLLSDRFSAERPKGSFSTLEIQRTEQGDSAMYLCASSSGRPNTEAFFGQGTRLTVV.

The rearrangement uses TRBV24-1 and TRBJ2-2; unclear D gene. V lost 1 base to trimming and J lost 7 bases, with 12 bases between them. There are 15 residues in the CDR3. Germline CDR1 reads KGHDR; CDR2 reads SFDVKD. In DNA, the CDR3 is TGTGCCACCAGTGATTTCGGCACAAGCAGCGGGGAGCTGTTTTTT. Translated, it gives CATSDFGTSSGELFF.

The V and J genes are TRBV6-5 and TRBJ1-4; the match to TRBD1 covers 8 bases. CDR1 is MNHEY, CDR2 SVGAGI, per germline. The J segment lost 4 bases and the V segment lost 2 bases, leaving 3 bases of the junction unmatched. The CDR3 length is 15 residues. The CDR3 DNA is TGTGCCAGCAGTTACCGGGGACAGGTTAATGAAAAACTGTTTTTT. Encoded protein: CASSYRGQVNEKLFF.

The chain uses TRBV2 and TRBJ2-2; TRBD1 aligns across 10 bases. With 5 bases clipped from V and 1 base from J, the junction kept 13 bases outside the gene matches. The germline V gene has CDR1 SNHLY and CDR2 FYNNEI. The CDR3 totals 19 residues. The DNA of the CDR3 is TGTGCCAGCAGTCAAGGACAGGGGGTGTCAATAGGGAACACCGGGGAGCTGTTTTTT. Its protein is CASSQGQGVSIGNTGELFF.

The CDR3 coding sequence is TGTGCCAGCAGCGTAGAAGGGGGCGCGGGCAATGAGCAGTTCTTC. This translates into CASSVEGGAGNEQFF. The chain uses TRBV9 and TRBJ2-1; 7 bases are shared with TRBD1. The CDR3 is made up of 15 amino acids. Germline-derived CDR1 and CDR2 are SGDLS and YYNGEE. The V gene end was trimmed by 0 bases and the J gene end by 6 bases; junction bases not matched to a gene: 6.

A word on this clone: The same CDR3 arises from other DNA sequences in this sample as well. The V and J genes are TRBV9 and TRBJ1-5; a weak D match, TRBD1 (6 bases). This CDR3 comprises 14 residues. With 3 bases removed from V and 0 bases from J, the gap between germline ends came to 7 bases. CDR1 and CDR2 from the germline V gene are SGDLS and YYNGEE. CDR3 DNA: TGTGCCAGCAGCGGAGGGGGTAGCAATCAGCCCCAGCATTTT. Translated: CASSGGGSNQPQHF.

The chain joins TRBV5-1 to TRBJ1-4; no reliable D call. The CDR3 runs 15 residues. The ends were cut back, 4 bases at V and 4 bases at J, with 14 bases in the middle. The germline CDR1 and CDR2 sequences are SGHRS and YFSETQ. The CDR3 coding sequence is TGCGCCAGCAGCCTCTCAGGTTTAATTAATGAAAAACTGTTTTTT. Protein: CASSLSGLINEKLFF. Based on the CDR3 plus reference TRBV5-1 and TRBJ1-4, the full variable domain is KAGVTQTPRYLIKTRGQQVTLSCSPISGHRSVSWYQQTPGQGLQFLFEYFSETQRNKGNFPGRFSGRQFSNSRSEMNVSTLELGDSALYLCASSLSGLINEKLFFGSGTQLSVL.

The V gene is TRBV20-1, the J gene TRBJ2-5; weak D call: TRBD1 (8 bases). The germline V gene encodes CDR1 DFQATT and CDR2 SNEGSKA (reference sequence). The CDR3 totals 11 residues. Trimming left V 4 bases short and J 7 bases short, with 10 bases between. CDR3 bases: TGCAGTGCTAACAGGGGGGGGACCCAGTACTTC. Translating it yields CSANRGGTQYF.

The chain employs TRBV25-1 and TRBJ1-6; D perhaps matches TRBD1 (5 bases). Germline V gives CDR1 MGHDK, CDR2 SYGVNS. Trimming removed 5 bases at V and 7 bases at J, with 12 bases between. The CDR3 extends over 14 amino acids. The CDR3 spells CASSTRRGNSPLHF. CDR3 DNA sequence: TGTGCCAGCAGTACCCGACGGGGGAATTCACCCCTCCACTTT.

The rearrangement joins TRBV4-1 to TRBJ2-5; D may be TRBD1 (6 bases). The CDR3 consists of 14 residues. Trimming took 2 bases from V and 4 from J, leaving 11 bases between them. Germline V gene data show CDR1 as MGHRA and CDR2 as YSYEKL. CDR3 sequence reads: CASSQRGGIETQYF. The DNA of the CDR3 is TGCGCCAGCAGCCAACGAGGGGGTATAGAGACCCAGTACTTC.

The chain couples TRBV19 to TRBJ1-5; D is ambiguous. Germline lookup yields CDR1 LNHDA and CDR2 SQIVND (reference sequence). Trimming pared 7 bases from V and 2 bases from J, leaving 9 bases between. The CDR3 runs to 13 residues. The CDR3 DNA reads TGTGCCAGTAATTTCCGGGGCAATCAGCCCCAGCATTTT. Translating gives CASNFRGNQPQHF.

The V call is TRBV11-2, the J call TRBJ1-2; 7 bases align to TRBD1. The trim removed 5 bases at V and 0 bases at J, leaving 9 bases unmatched. Germline CDR1 and CDR2: SGHAT and FQNNGV. This CDR3 is built from 16 residues. CDR3 in DNA: TGTGCCAGCAGCCCGAGGACAGGACCTGCTAACTATGGCTACACCTTC. It translates to CASSPRTGPANYGYTF.